Included here is one T cell receptor beta chain sequence, with context. The CDR3 length is 15 residues. Germline V gives CDR1 SEHNR, CDR2 FQNEAQ (reference sequence). Trimming cost V 2 bases and J 0 bases; bases outside gene matches: 3. This sample is part of a study of blood T cell repertoires in COVID-19. Study background: Acute-phase and convalescent COVID-19 samples originated in the United States, Italy and Spain.

As processed by the authors: Estimation of nucleated cell counts was performed using reference gene primer amplification. TCRdb's table, derived via immunoSEQ multiplex PCR, lists solely in-frame clones and lacks some. D and trimming were read from the DNA, whereas the V and J calls and clone size are those reported in that table. Of under 250,000 clones listed, about 88% were seen once; the top ten hold roughly a sixth. This sequence joins TRBV7-9 and TRBJ2-5; 7 bases map to TRBD1. The receptor's source is a man aged 50 to 59 with COVID-19, enrolled during active disease. Sequenced input: peripheral blood. The CDR3 nucleotides read TGTGCCAGCAGCTTAATTGGGACAGACCAAGAGACCCAGTACTTC. Protein sequence: CASSLIGTDQETQYF. Combining the CDR3 with reference TRBV7-9 and TRBJ2-5 gives the whole variable domain DTGVSQNPRHKITKRGQNVTFRCDPISEHNRLYWYRQTLGQGPEFLTYFQNEAQLEKSRLLSDRFSAERPKGSFSTLEIQRTEQGDSAMYLCASSLIGTDQETQYFGPGTRLLVL.